The TCR beta chain described here comes from a study of blood T cell repertoires in COVID-19. CDR3 size: 16 residues. With V trimmed by 4 bases and J by 3 bases, 9 bases remained unmatched. Per germline, CDR1 SGHRS and CDR2 YFSETQ. TCRdb's copy holds only in-frame clones and misses some; the assay was immunoSEQ multiplex PCR. The profile shows about 200,000 clones, about four fifths of them singletons. The receptor was isolated from a woman aged 80 or over with COVID-19, enrolled during active disease. Sample: peripheral blood. V is TRBV5-1 and J is TRBJ1-4; 7 bases are shared with TRBD1. The CDR3 here is CASSRNLQGSNEKLFF. In DNA form, the CDR3 reads TGCGCCAGCAGCAGAAATCTACAGGGGTCTAATGAAAAACTGTTTTTT.